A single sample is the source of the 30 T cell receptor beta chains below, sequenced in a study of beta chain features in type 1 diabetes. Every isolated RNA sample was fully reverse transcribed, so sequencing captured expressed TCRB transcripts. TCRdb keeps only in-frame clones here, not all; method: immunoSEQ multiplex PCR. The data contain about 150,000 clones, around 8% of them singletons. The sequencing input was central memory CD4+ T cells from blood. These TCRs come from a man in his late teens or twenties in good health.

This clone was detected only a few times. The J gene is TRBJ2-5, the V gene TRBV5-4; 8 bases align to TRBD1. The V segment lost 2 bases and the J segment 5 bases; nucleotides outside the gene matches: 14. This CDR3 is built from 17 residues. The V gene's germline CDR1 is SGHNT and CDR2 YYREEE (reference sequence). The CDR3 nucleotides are TGTGCCAGCAGCTTAACTACTACAGGGGGTGCGCATGAGACCCAGTACTTC. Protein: CASSLTTTGGAHETQYF.

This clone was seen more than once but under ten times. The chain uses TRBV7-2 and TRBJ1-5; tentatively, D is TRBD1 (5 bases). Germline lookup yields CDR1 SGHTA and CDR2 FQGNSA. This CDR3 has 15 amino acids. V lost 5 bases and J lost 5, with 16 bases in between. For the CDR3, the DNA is TGTGCCAGCAGCCCGCCCGGACACCCCTATCAGCCCCAGCATTTT. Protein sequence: CASSPPGHPYQPQHF.

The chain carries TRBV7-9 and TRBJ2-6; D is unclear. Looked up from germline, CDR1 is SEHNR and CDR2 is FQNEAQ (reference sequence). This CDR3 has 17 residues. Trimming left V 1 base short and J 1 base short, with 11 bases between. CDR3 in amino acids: CASSLGRSFSGANVLTF. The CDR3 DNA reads TGTGCCAGCAGCTTAGGACGGAGCTTTTCTGGGGCCAACGTCCTGACTTTC.

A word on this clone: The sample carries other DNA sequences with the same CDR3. CDR3 protein: CASSRTGGNQPQHF. CDR3 bases: TGCGCCAGCAGCCGTACAGGGGGCAATCAGCCCCAGCATTTT. The rearrangement links TRBV5-1 to TRBJ1-5, with 7 positions matching TRBD1. CDR1 SGHRS and CDR2 YFSETQ come from the germline V gene. This CDR3 spans 14 amino acids. The junction had 3 bases not matched to a gene; V was cut back by 4 bases and J by 2 bases.

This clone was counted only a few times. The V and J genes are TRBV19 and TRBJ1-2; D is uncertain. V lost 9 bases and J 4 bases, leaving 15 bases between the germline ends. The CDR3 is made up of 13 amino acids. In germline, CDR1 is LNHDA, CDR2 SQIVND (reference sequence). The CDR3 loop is CASSGEEFYGYTF. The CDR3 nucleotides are TGTGCCAGCTCCGGCGAGGAATTCTATGGCTACACCTTC.

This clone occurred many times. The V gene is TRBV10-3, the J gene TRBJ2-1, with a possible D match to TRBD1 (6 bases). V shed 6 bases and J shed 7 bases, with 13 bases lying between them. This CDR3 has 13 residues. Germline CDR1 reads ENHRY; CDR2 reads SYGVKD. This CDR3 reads CAISLQGSNEQFF. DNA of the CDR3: TGTGCCATCAGCCTACAGGGTTCGAATGAGCAGTTCTTC.

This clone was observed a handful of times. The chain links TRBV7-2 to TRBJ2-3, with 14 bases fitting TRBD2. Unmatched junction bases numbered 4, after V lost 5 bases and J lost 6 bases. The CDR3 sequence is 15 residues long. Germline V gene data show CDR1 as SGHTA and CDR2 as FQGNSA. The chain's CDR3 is CASSQGTSGSDTQYF. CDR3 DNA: TGTGCCAGCAGCCAAGGGACTAGCGGGAGCGATACGCAGTATTTT. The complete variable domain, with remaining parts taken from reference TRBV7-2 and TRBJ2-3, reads GAGVSQSPSNKVTEKGKDVELRCDPISGHTALYWYRQSLGQGLEFLIYFQGNSAPDKSGLPSDRFSAERTGGSVSTLTIQRTQQEDSAVYLCASSQGTSGSDTQYFGPGTRLTVL.

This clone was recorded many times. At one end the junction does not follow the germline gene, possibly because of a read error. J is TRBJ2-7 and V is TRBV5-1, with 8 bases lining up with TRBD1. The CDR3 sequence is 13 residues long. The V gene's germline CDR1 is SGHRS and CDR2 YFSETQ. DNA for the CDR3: TGCGCCAGCAGCGGGGAAGGACAGGGCCCAGGGAACTTC. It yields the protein CASSGEGQGPGNF.

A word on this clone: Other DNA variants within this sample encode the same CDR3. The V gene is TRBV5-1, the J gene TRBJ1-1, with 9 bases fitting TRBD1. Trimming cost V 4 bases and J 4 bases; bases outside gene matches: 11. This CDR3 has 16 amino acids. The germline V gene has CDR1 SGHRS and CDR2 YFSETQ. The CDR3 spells CASSANRQGGGTEAFF. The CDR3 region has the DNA TGCGCCAGCAGCGCAAATCGACAGGGGGGCGGCACTGAAGCTTTCTTT.

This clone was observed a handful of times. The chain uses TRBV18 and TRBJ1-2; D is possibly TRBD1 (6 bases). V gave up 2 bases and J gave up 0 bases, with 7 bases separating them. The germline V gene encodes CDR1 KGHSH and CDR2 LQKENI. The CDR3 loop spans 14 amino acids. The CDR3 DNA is TGTGCCAGCTCACCAGACAGGTCTAACTATGGCTACACCTTC. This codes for CASSPDRSNYGYTF. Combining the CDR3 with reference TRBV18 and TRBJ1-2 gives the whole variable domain NAGVMQNPRHLVRRRGQEARLRCSPMKGHSHVYWYRQLPEEGLKFMVYLQKENIIDESGMPKERFSAEFPKEGPSILRIQQVVRGDSAAYFCASSPDRSNYGYTFGSGTRLTVV.

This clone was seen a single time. Here the CDR3 reads CASSHGDRGIGYTF. The DNA of the CDR3 is TGTGCCAGCAGCCATGGGGACAGGGGTATCGGCTACACCTTC. This chain links TRBV4-2 with TRBJ1-2, with 10 bases identical to TRBD1. Germline trimming cut 3 bases from V and 8 bases from J; bases unmatched to any gene: 6. Per germline, CDR1 LGHNA and CDR2 YNFKEQ. The CDR3 sequence is 14 residues long.

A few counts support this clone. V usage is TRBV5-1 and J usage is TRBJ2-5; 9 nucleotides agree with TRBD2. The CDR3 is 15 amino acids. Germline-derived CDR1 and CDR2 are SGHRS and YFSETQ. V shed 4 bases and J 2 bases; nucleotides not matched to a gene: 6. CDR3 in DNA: TGCGCCAGCAGCACGATAGCGGGGGCGCAAGAGACCCAGTACTTC. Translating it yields CASSTIAGAQETQYF.

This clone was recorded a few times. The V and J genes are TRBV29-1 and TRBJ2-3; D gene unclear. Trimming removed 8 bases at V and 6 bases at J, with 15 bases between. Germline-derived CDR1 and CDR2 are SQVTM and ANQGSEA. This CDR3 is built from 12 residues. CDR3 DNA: TGCAGCTTGGAAGACGCGTCGGATACGCAGTATTTT. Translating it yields CSLEDASDTQYF.

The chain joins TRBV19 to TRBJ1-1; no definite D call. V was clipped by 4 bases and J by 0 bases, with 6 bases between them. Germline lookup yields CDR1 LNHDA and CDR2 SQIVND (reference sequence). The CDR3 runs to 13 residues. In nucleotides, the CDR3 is TGTGCCAGTAGTAGACAATTGAACACTGAAGCTTTCTTT. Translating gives CASSRQLNTEAFF.

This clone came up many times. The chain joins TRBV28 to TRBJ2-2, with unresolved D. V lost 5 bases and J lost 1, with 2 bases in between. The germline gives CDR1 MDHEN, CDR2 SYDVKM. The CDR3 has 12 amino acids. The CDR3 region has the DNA TGTGCCAGCAGTCTGAACACCGGGGAGCTGTTTTTT. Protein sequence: CASSLNTGELFF.

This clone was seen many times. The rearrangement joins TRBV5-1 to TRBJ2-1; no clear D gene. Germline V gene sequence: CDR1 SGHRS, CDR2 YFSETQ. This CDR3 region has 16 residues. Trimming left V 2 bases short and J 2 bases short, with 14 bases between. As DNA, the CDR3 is TGCGCCAGCAGCTTAAACCCTGCGGAGACCTACAATGAGCAGTTCTTC. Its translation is CASSLNPAETYNEQFF.

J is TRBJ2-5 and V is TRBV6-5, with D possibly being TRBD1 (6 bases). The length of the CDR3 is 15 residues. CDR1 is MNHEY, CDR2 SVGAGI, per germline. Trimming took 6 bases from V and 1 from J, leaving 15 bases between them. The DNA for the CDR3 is TGTGCCAGCAGCCGCCGACACAGGGCCCAAGAGACCCAGTACTTC. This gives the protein CASSRRHRAQETQYF.

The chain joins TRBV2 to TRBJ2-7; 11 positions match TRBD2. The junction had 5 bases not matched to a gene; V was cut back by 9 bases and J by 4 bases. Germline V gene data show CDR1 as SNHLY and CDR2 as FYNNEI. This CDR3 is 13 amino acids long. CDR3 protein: CASNLAGGYEQYF. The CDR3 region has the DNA TGTGCCAGTAACTTAGCGGGAGGGTACGAGCAGTACTTC.

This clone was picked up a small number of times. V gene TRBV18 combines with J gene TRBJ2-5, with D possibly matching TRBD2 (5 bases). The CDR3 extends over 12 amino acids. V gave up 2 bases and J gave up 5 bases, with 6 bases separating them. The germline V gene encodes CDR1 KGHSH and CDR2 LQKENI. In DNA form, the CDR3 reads TGTGCCAGCTCACCAGGCGGGGAGACCCAGTACTTC. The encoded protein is CASSPGGETQYF.

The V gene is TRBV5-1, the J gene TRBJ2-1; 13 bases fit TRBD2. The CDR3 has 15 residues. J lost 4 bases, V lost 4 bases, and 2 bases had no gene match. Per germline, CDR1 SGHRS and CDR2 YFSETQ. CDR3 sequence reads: CASSTTSGGYNEQFF. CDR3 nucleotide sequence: TGCGCCAGCAGCACGACTAGCGGGGGGTACAATGAGCAGTTCTTC.

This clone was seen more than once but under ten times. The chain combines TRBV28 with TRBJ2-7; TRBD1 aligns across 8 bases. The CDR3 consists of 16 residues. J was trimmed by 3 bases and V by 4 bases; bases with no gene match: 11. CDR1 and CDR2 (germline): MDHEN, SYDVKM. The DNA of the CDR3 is TGTGCCAGCAGTTCTAGGACAGGGCCCCGAAACTACGAGCAGTACTTC. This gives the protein CASSSRTGPRNYEQYF.

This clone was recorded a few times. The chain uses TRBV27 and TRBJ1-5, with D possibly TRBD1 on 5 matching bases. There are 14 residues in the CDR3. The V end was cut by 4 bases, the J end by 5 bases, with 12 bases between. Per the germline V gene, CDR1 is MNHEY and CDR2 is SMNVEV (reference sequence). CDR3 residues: CASSSGFVDQPQHF. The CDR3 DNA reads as TGTGCCAGCAGTTCAGGGTTTGTTGATCAGCCCCAGCATTTT.

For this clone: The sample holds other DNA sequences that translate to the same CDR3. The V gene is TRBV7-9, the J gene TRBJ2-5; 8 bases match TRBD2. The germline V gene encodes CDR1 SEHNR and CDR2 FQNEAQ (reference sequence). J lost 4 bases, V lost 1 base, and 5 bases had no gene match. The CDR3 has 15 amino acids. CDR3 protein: CASSLVLAGRETQYF. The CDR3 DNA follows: TGTGCCAGCAGCTTAGTTTTAGCGGGGCGAGAGACCCAGTACTTC.

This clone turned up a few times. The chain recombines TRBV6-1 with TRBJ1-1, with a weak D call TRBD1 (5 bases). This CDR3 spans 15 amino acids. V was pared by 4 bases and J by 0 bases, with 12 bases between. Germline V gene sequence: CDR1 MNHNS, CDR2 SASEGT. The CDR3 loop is CASSADGGLNTEAFF. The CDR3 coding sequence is TGTGCCAGCAGTGCTGACGGGGGTTTGAACACTGAAGCTTTCTTT.

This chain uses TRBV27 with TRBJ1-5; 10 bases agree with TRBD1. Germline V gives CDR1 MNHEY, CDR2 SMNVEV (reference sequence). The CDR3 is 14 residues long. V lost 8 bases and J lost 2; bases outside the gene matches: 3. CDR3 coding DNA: TGTGCCAGCCGCGGGACAGGGGGCAATCAGCCCCAGCATTTT. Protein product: CASRGTGGNQPQHF.

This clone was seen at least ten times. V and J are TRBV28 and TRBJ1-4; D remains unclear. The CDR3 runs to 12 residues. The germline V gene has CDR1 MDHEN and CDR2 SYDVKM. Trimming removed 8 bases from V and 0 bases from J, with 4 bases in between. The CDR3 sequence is CASEATNEKLFF. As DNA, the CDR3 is TGTGCCAGCGAGGCAACTAATGAAAAACTGTTTTTT.

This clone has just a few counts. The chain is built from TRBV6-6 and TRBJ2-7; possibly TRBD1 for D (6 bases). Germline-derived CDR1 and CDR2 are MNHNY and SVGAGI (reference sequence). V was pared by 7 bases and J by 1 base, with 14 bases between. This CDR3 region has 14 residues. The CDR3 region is CASNDRRRSYEQYF. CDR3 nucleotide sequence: TGTGCCAGCAACGACAGGAGACGGTCCTACGAGCAGTACTTC.

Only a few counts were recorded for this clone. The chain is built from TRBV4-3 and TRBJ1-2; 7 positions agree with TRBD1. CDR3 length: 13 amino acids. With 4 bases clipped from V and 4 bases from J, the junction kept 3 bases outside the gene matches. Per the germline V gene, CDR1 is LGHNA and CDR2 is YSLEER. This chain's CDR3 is CASSPRDSYGYTF. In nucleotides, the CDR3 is TGCGCCAGCAGCCCTAGGGACAGCTATGGCTACACCTTC.

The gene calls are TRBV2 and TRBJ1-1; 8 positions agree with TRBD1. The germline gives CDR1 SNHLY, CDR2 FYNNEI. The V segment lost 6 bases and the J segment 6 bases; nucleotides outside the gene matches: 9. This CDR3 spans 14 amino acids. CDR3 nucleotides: TGTGCCAGCAGCGTCACAGGGGGGACCGCTGAAGCTTTCTTT. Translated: CASSVTGGTAEAFF.

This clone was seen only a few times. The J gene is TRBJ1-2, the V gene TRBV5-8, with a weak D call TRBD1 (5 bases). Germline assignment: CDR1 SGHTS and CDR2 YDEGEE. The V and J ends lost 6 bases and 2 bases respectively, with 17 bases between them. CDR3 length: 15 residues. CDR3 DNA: TGTGCCAGCATCAAATGGCTGGGGCAGAACTATGGCTACACCTTC. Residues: CASIKWLGQNYGYTF.